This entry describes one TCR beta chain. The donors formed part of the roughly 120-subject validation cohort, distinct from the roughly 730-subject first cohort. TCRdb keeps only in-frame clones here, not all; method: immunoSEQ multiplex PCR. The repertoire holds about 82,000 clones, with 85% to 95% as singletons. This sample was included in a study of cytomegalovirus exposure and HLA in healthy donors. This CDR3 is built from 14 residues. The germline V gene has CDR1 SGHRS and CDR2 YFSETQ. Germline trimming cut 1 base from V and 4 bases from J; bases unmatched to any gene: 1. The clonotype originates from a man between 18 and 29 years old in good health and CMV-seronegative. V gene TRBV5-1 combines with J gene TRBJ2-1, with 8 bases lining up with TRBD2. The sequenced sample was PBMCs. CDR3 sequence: CASSLPGGYNEQFF. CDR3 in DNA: TGCGCCAGCAGCTTGCCGGGGGGGTACAATGAGCAGTTCTTC.